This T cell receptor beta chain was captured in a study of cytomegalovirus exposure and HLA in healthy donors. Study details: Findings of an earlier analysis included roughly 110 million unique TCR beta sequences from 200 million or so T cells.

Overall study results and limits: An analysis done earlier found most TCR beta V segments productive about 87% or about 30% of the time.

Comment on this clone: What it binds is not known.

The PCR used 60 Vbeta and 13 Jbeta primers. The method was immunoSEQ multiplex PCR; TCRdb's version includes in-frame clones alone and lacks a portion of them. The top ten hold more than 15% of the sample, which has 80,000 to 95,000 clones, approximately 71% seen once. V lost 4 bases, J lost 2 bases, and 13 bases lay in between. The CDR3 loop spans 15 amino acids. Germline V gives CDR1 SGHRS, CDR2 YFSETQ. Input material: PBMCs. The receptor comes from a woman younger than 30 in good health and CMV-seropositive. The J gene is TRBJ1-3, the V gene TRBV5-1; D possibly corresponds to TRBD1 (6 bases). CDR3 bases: TGCGCCAGCAGCGAACAGGGCCTCACTGGAAACACCATATATTTT. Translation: CASSEQGLTGNTIYF.